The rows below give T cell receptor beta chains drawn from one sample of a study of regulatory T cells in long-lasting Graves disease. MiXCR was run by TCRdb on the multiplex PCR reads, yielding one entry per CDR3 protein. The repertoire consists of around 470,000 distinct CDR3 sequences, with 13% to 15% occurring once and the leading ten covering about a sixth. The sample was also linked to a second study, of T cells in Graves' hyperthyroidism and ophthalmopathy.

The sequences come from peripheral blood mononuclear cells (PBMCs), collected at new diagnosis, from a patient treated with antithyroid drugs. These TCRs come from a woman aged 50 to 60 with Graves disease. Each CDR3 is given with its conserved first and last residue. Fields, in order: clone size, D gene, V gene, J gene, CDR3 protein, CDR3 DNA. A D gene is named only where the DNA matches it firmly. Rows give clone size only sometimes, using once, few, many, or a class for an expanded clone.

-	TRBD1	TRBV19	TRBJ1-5	CASSRGGEQPQHF	TGTGCCAGTAGCAGGGGGGGGGAACAGCCCCAGCATTTT
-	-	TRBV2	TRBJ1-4	CASSELTVDEKLFF	TGTGCCAGCAGTGAATTGACAGTAGATGAAAAACTGTTTTTT
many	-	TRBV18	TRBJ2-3	CASSPVGDGTDTQYF	TGTGCCAGCTCACCAGTTGGGGACGGGACAGATACGCAGTATTTT
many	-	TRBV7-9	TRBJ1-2	CASSLANYGYTF	TGTGCCAGCAGCTTAGCGAACTATGGCTACACCTTC
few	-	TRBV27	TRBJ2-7	CASRGRGPEQYF	TGTGCCAGCAGGGGGAGAGGACCCGAGCAGTACTTC
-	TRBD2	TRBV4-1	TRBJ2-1	CASSQAPGLAGDNEQFF	TGCGCCAGCAGCCAAGCTCCGGGACTAGCGGGAGACAATGAGCAGTTCTTC
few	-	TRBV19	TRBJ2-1	CASSILGGTGGTYNEQFF	TGTGCCAGTAGTATATTGGGCGGGACTGGTGGAACCTACAATGAGCAGTTCTTC
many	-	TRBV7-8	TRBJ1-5	CASSSSRQGNQPQHF	TGTGCCAGCAGCTCTAGCCGACAGGGCAATCAGCCCCAGCATTTT
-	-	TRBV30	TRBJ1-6	CAWSAEWGRPPADNSPLHF	TGTGCCTGGAGTGCGGAATGGGGACGTCCTCCAGCCGATAATTCACCCCTCCACTTT
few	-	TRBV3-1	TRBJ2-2	CASSQRVHDTGELFF	TGTGCCAGCAGCCAGCGAGTGCACGACACCGGGGAGCTGTTTTTT
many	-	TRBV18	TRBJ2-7	CASSSYTGEQYF	TGTGCCAGCTCATCTTACACGGGGGAGCAGTACTTC
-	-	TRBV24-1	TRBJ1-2	CATSDPSAKYGYTF	TGTGCCACCAGTGATCCGTCGGCTAAATATGGCTACACCTTC
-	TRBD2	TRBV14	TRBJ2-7	CASSQDLRTSGEQYF	TGTGCCAGCAGCCAAGATCTTAGGACTAGCGGCGAGCAGTACTTC
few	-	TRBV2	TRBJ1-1	CASNIGTDNTEAFF	TGTGCCAGCAACATTGGGACCGATAACACTGAAGCTTTCTTT
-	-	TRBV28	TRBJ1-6	CASSFPGSPLHF	TGTGCCAGCAGTTTTCCGGGGTCACCCCTCCACTTT
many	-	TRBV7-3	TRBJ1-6	CASSFSGVSPLHF	TGTGCCAGCAGCTTCTCTGGGGTCTCACCCCTCCACTTT
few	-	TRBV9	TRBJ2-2	CASSSRFLTGELFF	TGTGCCAGCAGCTCTCGTTTTCTCACCGGGGAGCTGTTTTTT
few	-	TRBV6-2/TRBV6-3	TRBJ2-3	CASSYSRTGTDTQYF	TGTGCCAGCAGTTACTCCAGAACGGGCACAGATACGCAGTATTTT
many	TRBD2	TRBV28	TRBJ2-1	CASSLFVAGDGTNEQFF	TGTGCCAGCAGTTTATTTGTTGCGGGAGACGGTACCAATGAGCAGTTCTTC
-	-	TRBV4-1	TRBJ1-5	CASSQGWVGNQPQHF	TGCGCCAGCAGCCAAGGGTGGGTGGGCAATCAGCCCCAGCATTTT
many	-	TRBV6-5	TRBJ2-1	CASSYLAAGGYNEQFF	TGTGCCAGCAGTTACCTCGCAGCGGGCGGGTACAATGAGCAGTTCTTC
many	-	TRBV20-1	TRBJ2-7	CSAGRRQINSYEQYF	TGCAGTGCGGGCCGACGACAGATTAACTCCTACGAGCAGTACTTC
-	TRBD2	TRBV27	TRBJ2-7	CASSLWGGGGTYEQYF	TGTGCCAGCAGTTTATGGGGCGGGGGGGGCACCTACGAGCAGTACTTC
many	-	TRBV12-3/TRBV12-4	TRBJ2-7	CASSLPASGGADEQYF	TGTGCCAGCAGTTTGCCCGCCTCGGGCGGGGCTGACGAGCAGTACTTC
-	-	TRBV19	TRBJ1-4	CASNQQGTATNEKLFF	TGTGCCAGTAACCAACAGGGCACAGCAACTAATGAAAAACTGTTTTTT
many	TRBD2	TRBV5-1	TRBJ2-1	CASSLELAASYNEQFF	TGCGCCAGCAGCTTAGAACTAGCGGCGTCCTACAATGAGCAGTTCTTC
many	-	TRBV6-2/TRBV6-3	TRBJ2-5	CASSYSRQEGGETQYF	TGTGCCAGCAGTTACTCTCGACAGGAAGGGGGAGAGACCCAGTACTTC
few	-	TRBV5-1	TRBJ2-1	CASSLGPNNERFF	TGCGCCAGCAGCTTGGGACCTAACAATGAGCGGTTCTTC
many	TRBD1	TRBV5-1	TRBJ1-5	CASSHRDRVSNQPQHF	TGTGCCAGCAGCCACCGGGACAGGGTTAGCAATCAGCCCCAGCATTTT
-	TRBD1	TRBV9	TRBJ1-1	CASSITGDGTEAFF	TGTGCCAGCAGCATTACAGGGGACGGCACTGAAGCTTTCTTT
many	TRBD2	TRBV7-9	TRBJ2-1	CASSLELRTSGRSRQFF	TGTGCCAGCAGCTTAGAGTTAAGAACTAGCGGGAGAAGTAGGCAGTTCTTC
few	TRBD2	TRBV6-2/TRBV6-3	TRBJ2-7	CASSYSSDPAGGEQYF	TGTGCCAGCAGTTACTCTAGCGATCCGGCGGGGGGCGAGCAGTACTTC
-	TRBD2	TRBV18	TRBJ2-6	CASSPQLAGDSGANVLTF	TGTGCCAGCTCACCCCAACTAGCGGGGGACTCTGGGGCCAACGTCCTGACTTTC
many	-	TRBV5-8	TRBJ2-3	CASSLVSGLTDTQYF	TGTGCCAGCAGCTTGGTTAGTGGCTTGACAGATACGCAGTATTTT
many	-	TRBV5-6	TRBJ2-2	CASSLGLARGTGELFF	TGTGCCAGCAGCTTGGGGCTAGCACGGGGCACCGGGGAGCTGTTTTTT
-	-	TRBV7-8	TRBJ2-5	CASRFGGETQYF	TGTGCCAGCAGGTTTGGCGGGGAGACCCAGTACTTC
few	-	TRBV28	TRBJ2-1	CANSLGSSDEQFF	TGTGCCAACAGCCTAGGGAGTTCCGATGAGCAGTTCTTC
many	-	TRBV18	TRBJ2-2	CASSPRTLNTGELFF	TGTGCCAGCTCACCACGGACACTAAACACCGGGGAGCTGTTTTTT
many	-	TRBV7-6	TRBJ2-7	CASSPGGGVREQYF	TGTGCCAGCAGCCCAGGTGGGGGTGTACGCGAGCAGTACTTC
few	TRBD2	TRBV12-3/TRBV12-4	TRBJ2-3	CASRGVLGGPDTQYF	TGTGCCAGCAGAGGGGTGTTGGGAGGGCCAGATACGCAGTATTTT
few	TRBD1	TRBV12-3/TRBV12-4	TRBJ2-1	CASSLRQGLYNEQFF	TGTGCCAGCAGTTTAAGACAGGGGCTTTACAATGAGCAGTTCTTC
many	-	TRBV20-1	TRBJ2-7	CSARPVKSSYEQYF	TGCAGTGCACGGCCGGTTAAAAGCTCCTACGAGCAGTACTTC
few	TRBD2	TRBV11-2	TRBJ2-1	CASSFNQGLAVAEQFF	TGTGCCAGCAGCTTCAATCAAGGACTAGCGGTAGCCGAGCAGTTCTTC